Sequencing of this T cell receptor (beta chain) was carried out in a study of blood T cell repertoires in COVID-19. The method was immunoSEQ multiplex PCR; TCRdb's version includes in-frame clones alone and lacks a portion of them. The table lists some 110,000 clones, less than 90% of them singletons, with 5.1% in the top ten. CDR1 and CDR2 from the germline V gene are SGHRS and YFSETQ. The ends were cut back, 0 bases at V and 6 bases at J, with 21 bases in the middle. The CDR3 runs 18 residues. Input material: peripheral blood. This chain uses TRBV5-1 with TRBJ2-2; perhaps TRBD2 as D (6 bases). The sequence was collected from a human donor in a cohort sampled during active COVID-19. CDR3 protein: CASSLAGTLTGGAGELFF. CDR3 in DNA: TGCGCCAGCAGCTTGGCCGGGACTCTTACTGGGGGTGCCGGGGAGCTGTTTTTT.